These 23 T cell receptor beta chains were sequenced from one sample in a study of shared clonotypes between healthy human individuals (dated by TCRdb to between 2020 and 2021). Libraries came from the immunoSEQ multiplex PCR assay. Drawn from immuneACCESS, this table holds only the in-frame rearrangements with V and J called that TCRdb kept. Clones are partly lost; checked studies trace under half to an unresolved V gene and leave the rest unexplained. The sample yields about 1 million clones; about 70% were counted once. About 1.5% of the sample belongs to the ten largest clones. Source material: memory CD4+ T cells sorted from blood. The sample's cell subset or site label is to be understood as: CD45RA-negative fraction. These receptors originate from a man between 18 and 35 years old in good health.

This chain uses TRBV5-1 with TRBJ2-7; no reliable D call. CDR1 is SGHRS, CDR2 YFSETQ, per germline. The CDR3 has 14 residues. The V end was cut by 0 bases, the J end by 5 bases, with 12 bases between. The CDR3 reads CASSLAWVVDEQYF. CDR3 nucleotides: TGCGCCAGCAGCTTGGCCTGGGTTGTCGACGAGCAGTACTTC.

This chain joins TRBV11-2 and TRBJ2-3, with TRBD1 as a possible D gene (5 bases). Germline V CDR1 and CDR2: SGHAT, FQNNGV. This CDR3 contains 14 residues. V was shortened by 6 bases and J by 2 bases, with 12 bases between the two germline ends. CDR3 amino acids: CASRRPGHTDTQYF. DNA of the CDR3: TGTGCCAGCAGAAGACCCGGACACACAGATACGCAGTATTTT.

V is TRBV28 and J is TRBJ1-5, with TRBD1 as a possible D gene (5 bases). Between the trimmed V and J ends, which lost 4 bases and 4 bases, there was a span of 8 bases. Looked up from germline, CDR1 is MDHEN and CDR2 is SYDVKM. The CDR3 extends over 13 amino acids. The CDR3 here is CASSSEGNQPQHF. For the CDR3, the DNA is TGTGCCAGCAGTTCCGAGGGGAATCAGCCCCAGCATTTT.

The gene calls are TRBV18 and TRBJ1-1, with D uncertain. V was cut by 0 bases and J by 1 base, with 9 bases left in between. The CDR3 runs to 15 residues. CDR1 and CDR2 (germline): KGHSH, LQKENI. The CDR3 loop is CASSPPFIRNTEAFF. The CDR3 DNA follows: TGTGCCAGCTCACCACCTTTCATAAGGAACACTGAAGCTTTCTTT.

The V call is TRBV6-5, the J call TRBJ1-6, with D uncertain. Per the germline V gene, CDR1 is MNHEY and CDR2 is SVGAGI. V was pared by 6 bases and J by 15 bases, with 24 bases between. This CDR3 is 15 amino acids long. The CDR3 coding sequence is TGTGCCAGCAGCCACCGGGATTCTGAAAAACTAATCCTCCACTTT. Protein: CASSHRDSEKLILHF.

The chain employs TRBV7-2 and TRBJ2-2; D is unresolved. V gave up 5 bases and J gave up 3 bases, with 10 bases separating them. This CDR3 region has 14 residues. CDR1 and CDR2 (germline): SGHTA, FQGNSA. Written as DNA, the CDR3 is TGTGCCAGCAGCAAATGGGCCTACACCGGGGAGCTGTTTTTT. Protein: CASSKWAYTGELFF. Filled out from reference TRBV7-2 and TRBJ2-2, the complete variable domain reads GAGVSQSPSNKVTEKGKDVELRCDPISGHTALYWYRQSLGQGLEFLIYFQGNSAPDKSGLPSDRFSAERTGGSVSTLTIQRTQQEDSAVYLCASSKWAYTGELFFGEGSRLTVL.

As regards this clone: This same CDR3 is encoded by further DNA sequences in the sample. The CDR3 region is CASSLEVNEQFF. In DNA form, the CDR3 reads TGCGCCAGCAGCTTGGAGGTCAATGAGCAGTTCTTC. The chain carries TRBV5-1 and TRBJ2-1, with D unresolved. The V and J ends lost 0 bases and 6 bases respectively, with 4 bases between them. The CDR3 covers 12 residues. Germline lookup yields CDR1 SGHRS and CDR2 YFSETQ.

This clone was detected a few times. The chain has TRBV18 and TRBJ1-5, with unresolved D. This CDR3 has 16 amino acids. Per the germline V gene, CDR1 is KGHSH and CDR2 is LQKENI. Trimming left V 0 bases short and J 6 bases short, with 15 bases between. The CDR3 reads CASSPPAGPIGQPQHF. The CDR3 DNA reads as TGTGCCAGCTCACCACCGGCCGGTCCGATCGGTCAGCCCCAGCATTTT. The full variable domain, with the rest looked up from reference TRBV18 and TRBJ1-5, is NAGVMQNPRHLVRRRGQEARLRCSPMKGHSHVYWYRQLPEEGLKFMVYLQKENIIDESGMPKERFSAEFPKEGPSILRIQQVVRGDSAAYFCASSPPAGPIGQPQHFGDGTRLSIL.

This clone was observed a handful of times. In DNA, the CDR3 is TGCGCCAGCAGCCAAGTCCGAGGAGAAAAACTGTTTTTT. It encodes CASSQVRGEKLFF. The V and J genes are TRBV4-1 and TRBJ1-4; D unresolved. The germline V and J ends were trimmed by 1 base and 8 bases, with 8 bases remaining between them. CDR1 is MGHRA and CDR2 is YSYEKL in the germline V gene. The CDR3 covers 13 residues.

This clone was seen many times. Other DNA sequences in the sample encode the same CDR3. The J gene is TRBJ1-2, the V gene TRBV5-1; TRBD1 aligns across 9 bases. The CDR3 totals 13 residues. Per germline, CDR1 SGHRS and CDR2 YFSETQ. The trim removed 2 bases at V and 5 bases at J, leaving 1 base unmatched. In DNA form, the CDR3 reads TGCGCCAGCAGCTTAGACAGGGGGTATGGCTACACCTTC. Translating it yields CASSLDRGYGYTF.

The DNA of the CDR3 is TGTGCCAGTAGTTTCGGCAGGGGAACCAACCTCTACAATGAGCAGTTCTTC. As protein: CASSFGRGTNLYNEQFF. V gene TRBV19 combines with J gene TRBJ2-1; TRBD1 might be the D (6 bases). This CDR3 is built from 17 residues. V gave up 5 bases and J gave up 3 bases, with 20 bases separating them. From germline, CDR1 is LNHDA and CDR2 SQIVND (reference sequence).

The chain joins TRBV7-9 to TRBJ1-3; unclear D gene. This CDR3 spans 14 amino acids. Germline assignment: CDR1 SEHNR and CDR2 FQNEAQ (reference sequence). The germline V and J ends were trimmed by 3 bases and 4 bases, with 10 bases remaining between them. The CDR3 DNA follows: TGTGCCAGCAGCTTCAGGAGCCTCGGAAACACCATATATTTT. This translates into CASSFRSLGNTIYF.

This chain connects TRBV13 to TRBJ1-1; 7 bases are shared with TRBD1. Germline trimming cut 5 bases from V and 5 bases from J; bases unmatched to any gene: 8. Germline loops: CDR1 PRHDT, CDR2 FYEKMQ (reference sequence). The CDR3 runs to 14 residues. DNA of the CDR3: TGTGCCAGCAGCGTCACAGGGGTCGGGACTGAAGCTTTCTTT. Protein sequence: CASSVTGVGTEAFF.

As regards this clone: Within the sample, other DNA sequences also encode this same CDR3. This chain joins TRBV7-2 and TRBJ2-7; TRBD2 aligns across 11 bases. Per germline, CDR1 SGHTA and CDR2 FQGNSA. V shed 5 bases and J 6 bases; nucleotides not matched to a gene: 6. This CDR3 contains 14 residues. Here the CDR3 reads CASSLGLAGSEQYF. CDR3 nucleotides: TGTGCCAGCAGCCTAGGACTAGCGGGCTCCGAGCAGTACTTC.

This clone came up a few times. This sequence joins TRBV10-3 and TRBJ2-5; TRBD2 matches 10 bases. Germline CDR1 is ENHRY and CDR2 is SYGVKD. The length of the CDR3 is 15 residues. Unmatched junction bases numbered 6, after V lost 4 bases and J lost 4 bases. The CDR3, as DNA: TGTGCCATCAGTGGTGCGGCTAGCGGGGGAGAGACCCAGTACTTC. It codes for CAISGAASGGETQYF.

The CDR3 spells CASSLGPGGTDTQYF. The CDR3 DNA is TGTGCCAGCAGTCTTGGCCCCGGGGGCACAGATACGCAGTATTTT. J is TRBJ2-3 and V is TRBV6-5, with D maybe TRBD2 (5 bases). The germline gives CDR1 MNHEY, CDR2 SVGAGI. The CDR3 is 15 residues long. V was clipped by 5 bases and J by 1 base, with 13 bases between them.

This clone has a handful of counts. This chain uses TRBV5-1 with TRBJ2-1; TRBD1 agrees at 7 bases. This CDR3 contains 17 residues. V lost 4 bases, J lost 7 bases, and 17 bases stayed unmatched. Looked up from germline, CDR1 is SGHRS and CDR2 is YFSETQ. The CDR3 DNA sequence: TGCGCCAGCAGCCCTGGACAGGAAAGACGCAATCGTAATGAGCAGTTCTTC. Its protein is CASSPGQERRNRNEQFF.

The table lists this clone with a few counts. The chain links TRBV5-1 to TRBJ1-3; 7 positions agree with TRBD1. Germline V gene lookup returns CDR1 SGHRS and CDR2 YFSETQ. After removal of 2 bases from V and 0 bases from J, the junction contained 11 bases not matched to a gene. CDR3 size: 18 residues. In nucleotides, the CDR3 is TGCGCCAGCAGCTTCGGACAGGCGGGAGGGCTCTCTGGAAACACCATATATTTT. It translates to CASSFGQAGGLSGNTIYF.

The genes are TRBV5-1 and TRBJ1-2; D unclear. The germline CDR1 and CDR2 sequences are SGHRS and YFSETQ. Trimming removed 0 bases from V and 4 bases from J, with 10 bases in between. The CDR3 runs 14 residues. CDR3 nucleotide sequence: TGCGCCAGCAGCTTGGTGGCGGAGGCCTATGGCTACACCTTC. Its translation is CASSLVAEAYGYTF.

A remark on this clone: The junction and the germline gene differ at one end; a read error may be behind it. The J gene is TRBJ2-7, the V gene TRBV4-2; D unresolved. The CDR3 length is 13 residues. Germline CDR1 reads LGHNA; CDR2 reads YNFKEQ. The CDR3 spells CASSPTPGYEQYF. The CDR3 DNA reads as TGTGCCAGCAGCCCGACGCCAGGCTACGAACAGTACTTC.

This chain joins TRBV4-3 and TRBJ1-2; maybe TRBD1 (5 bases). The CDR3 spans 17 residues. CDR1 is LGHNA, CDR2 YSLEER, per germline. Trimming removed 0 bases at V and 7 bases at J, with 21 bases between. The CDR3 bases are TGCGCCAGCAGCCAAGATTTTAATGTGGTCAGGGCAGCTGGCTACACCTTC. Translated, it gives CASSQDFNVVRAAGYTF.

The rearrangement uses TRBV5-1 and TRBJ2-2, with D possibly TRBD2 on 6 matching bases. Germline V gene sequence: CDR1 SGHRS, CDR2 YFSETQ. The CDR3 extends over 17 amino acids. V was cut by 4 bases and J by 2 bases, with 18 bases left in between. CDR3 protein: CASSAISGTLNTGELFF. CDR3 sequence (DNA): TGCGCCAGCAGCGCCATCTCAGGGACTCTTAACACCGGGGAGCTGTTTTTT.

The rearrangement links TRBV15 to TRBJ2-1; D unresolved. Germline V gives CDR1 LNHNV, CDR2 YYDKDF (reference sequence). Between the trimmed V and J ends, which lost 3 bases and 6 bases, there was a span of 9 bases. The CDR3 runs 13 residues. The CDR3 spells CATSSYKGNEQFF. The CDR3 nucleotides read TGTGCCACCAGCAGTTACAAGGGCAATGAGCAGTTCTTC.